These T cell receptor beta chains were read from a single sample in a study of molecular identifiers for immune sequencing clone quantification. TCRdb reprocessed the PCR reads with MiXCR, giving one entry per CDR3 protein. The table shows 460,000 or so distinct CDR3 sequences, with around a fifth occurring only once. The material sequenced was naive CD8+ T cells from blood, with Jurkat cell RNA spiked in. These receptors were taken from a human donor in good health. Some libraries in this study had Jurkat cell RNA spiked in. Each CDR3 is given with its conserved first and last residue. A D gene is named only where the DNA matches it firmly. Some rows mark clone size as missing; the rest say once, few, many or name a class of expanded clone.

j_gene	abundance	d_gene	v_gene	CDR3nt	CDR3aa
TRBJ2-1	many	.	TRBV7-2	TGTGCCAGCAGCTTAAGTACTACTCCTTTCCATGAGCAGTTCTTC	CASSLSTTPFHEQFF
TRBJ2-7	many	.	TRBV27	TGTGCCAGCAGTTTGGTCAGGGGGGTCTACGAGCAGTACTTC	CASSLVRGVYEQYF
TRBJ2-3	.	TRBD2	TRBV5-4	TGTGCCAGCTTCACCCTAGCGGGATCTAGCACAGATACGCAGTGTTTT	CASFTLAGSSTDTQCF
TRBJ2-1	few	.	TRBV12-3/TRBV12-4	TGTGCCAGCAGTTCCGGGACATTTAAGGGCAATGAGCAGTTCTTC	CASSSGTFKGNEQFF
TRBJ2-6	many	.	TRBV27	TGTGCCAGCAGGATTGGAGGAACTGGGGCCAACGTCCTGACTTTC	CASRIGGTGANVLTF
TRBJ2-7	many	TRBD1	TRBV27	TGTGCCAGCAGTTTCGGCCCGACAGGGGGCGAGCAGTACTTC	CASSFGPTGGEQYF
TRBJ2-7	many	TRBD1	TRBV29-1	TGCAGCGTTGAAACCGGCCAGGGGGCCTACGAGCAGTACTTC	CSVETGQGAYEQYF
TRBJ1-2	few	.	TRBV20-1	TGCAGTGCTAGAGAGGCGACAGATTATGGCTACACCTTC	CSAREATDYGYTF
TRBJ2-3	.	.	TRBV25-1	TGTGCCAGCAGTGAAGGCGACAGGCGTCCAGGGTATACGCAGTATTTT	CASSEGDRRPGYTQYF
TRBJ2-5	.	TRBD2	TRBV7-9	TGTGCCAGCAGCTTAGGGGACTATTTACAAGAGACCCAGTACTTC	CASSLGDYLQETQYF
TRBJ1-1	many	.	TRBV3-1	TGTGCCAGCAGCCAAGATAGGGGGGACACTGAAGCTTTCTTT	CASSQDRGDTEAFF
TRBJ2-2	.	TRBD2	TRBV2	TGTGCCAGCAGTGTACTACTAGCGGGAGACACCGGGGAGCTGTTTTTT	CASSVLLAGDTGELFF
TRBJ2-1	.	.	TRBV12-3/TRBV12-4	TGTGCCAGCAGTTTACCGCAGGGTTTCCATGAGCAGTTCTTC	CASSLPQGFHEQFF
TRBJ1-4	.	.	TRBV4-1	TGCGCCAGCAGCCAAGAGGAGTGTTCAGGAGAAAAACTGTTTTTT	CASSQEECSGEKLFF
TRBJ2-7	.	TRBD1	TRBV27	TGTGCCAGCGGTCCTTCCAGGGGGCAGTACGAGCAGTACTTC	CASGPSRGQYEQYF
TRBJ2-3	many	TRBD2	TRBV28	TGTGCCAGCGGGCTAGCGGGAGAGGGTACGCAGTATTTT	CASGLAGEGTQYF
TRBJ1-1	once	.	TRBV7-9	TGTGCCAGCAGCTTAGGAGGTAGGCAAGAAGCTTCCTTT	CASSLGGRQEASF
TRBJ2-3	many	TRBD1	TRBV29-1	TGCAGCGTTGCCGGGACAGGGGGCACAGATACGCAGTATTTT	CSVAGTGGTDTQYF
TRBJ1-5	many	.	TRBV12-3/TRBV12-4	TGTGCCAGCAGCTTCAAATTACATCGACAGCCCCAGCATTTT	CASSFKLHRQPQHF
TRBJ2-2	many	TRBD1	TRBV5-1	TGCGCCAGCAGCTTGGTAGGACAGGCCCTCCCCGGGGAGCTGTTTTTT	CASSLVGQALPGELFF
TRBJ1-3	.	TRBD1	TRBV6-1	TGTGCCAGCAGTCCGGGACAGTCGGCTGGAAACACCATATATTTT	CASSPGQSAGNTIYF
TRBJ2-3	many	TRBD1	TRBV6-2/TRBV6-3	TGTGCCAGCAGTCCTAATTGGGACAGGGAATCAGATACGCAGTATTTT	CASSPNWDRESDTQYF
TRBJ2-2	few	.	TRBV19	TGTGCCAGTAGTACTATAGGGGCCACCGGGGAGCTGTTTTTT	CASSTIGATGELFF
TRBJ1-1	many	.	TRBV29-1	TGCAGCATTCTGTTGGGGAACACTGAAGCTTTCTTT	CSILLGNTEAFF
TRBJ2-2	.	.	TRBV9	TGTGCCAGCAGCGTAGAGGGGGGTGGCGGGGAGCTGTTTTTT	CASSVEGGGGELFF
TRBJ2-7	once	TRBD1	TRBV6-2/TRBV6-3	TGTGCCAGCAGTCATCCGGGACAGAGTATGAAGTACGAGCAGTACTTC	CASSHPGQSMKYEQYF
TRBJ1-5	.	TRBD1	TRBV20-1	TGCAGTGCTGTGCCAGGGACAGGGTACACCGACATTAGCAATCAGCCTCAGCATTTT	CSAVPGTGYTDISNQPQHF
TRBJ1-1	many	.	TRBV27	TGTGCCAGCAGTTTATCCCTCACGGGAGACGAAGCTTTCTTT	CASSLSLTGDEAFF
TRBJ2-5	many	.	TRBV11-2	TGTGCCAGCAGCTCATACCCGGACAGCTTCCAAGAGACCCAGTACTTC	CASSSYPDSFQETQYF
TRBJ1-1	many	.	TRBV27	TGTGCCAGCAGTTTGTCCGGGGCAAACACTGAAGCTTTCTTT	CASSLSGANTEAFF
TRBJ2-2	few	TRBD2	TRBV6-5	TGTGCCAGCAAACCTCTCAGCGGGGGCACCGGGGAGCTGTTTTTT	CASKPLSGGTGELFF
TRBJ2-5	few	TRBD2	TRBV25-1	TGTGCCAGCAGGGGATCTTGGGGGGGGGAGACCCAGTACTTC	CASRGSWGGETQYF
TRBJ1-2	.	.	TRBV20-1	TGCAGTGCTAGACAGACGGACTACTATGGCTACACCTTC	CSARQTDYYGYTF
TRBJ2-6	.	.	TRBV14	TGTGCCAGCAGTATCGGGGGAGGGGCCAACGTCCTGACTTTC	CASSIGGGANVLTF
TRBJ2-5	many	.	TRBV7-2	TGTGCCAGCAGCCCTCGTTTATACCAAGAGACCCAGTACTTC	CASSPRLYQETQYF
TRBJ1-4	many	.	TRBV5-4	TGTGCCAGCAGCAAAGGGGGTGAAAAACTGTTTTTT	CASSKGGEKLFF
TRBJ2-7	.	.	TRBV7-2	TGTGCCAGCAGCGACGGAGCTTTCTCGGACAGACAGTACTTC	CASSDGAFSDRQYF
TRBJ2-7	few	TRBD1	TRBV27	TGTGCCAGCAGTCTCGGGACAGATCCGTCCTACGAGCAGTACTTC	CASSLGTDPSYEQYF
TRBJ1-1	.	.	TRBV3-1	TGTGCCAGCAGCCAAGTGTTTCGGTATGGCCCTAACACTGAAGCTTTCTTT	CASSQVFRYGPNTEAFF
TRBJ2-2	few	.	TRBV7-6	TGTGCCAGCAGCTTTCAGGGGAGCACCGGGGAGCTGTTTTTT	CASSFQGSTGELFF
TRBJ2-7	many	.	TRBV20-1	TGCAGTGCTATTCGAGGTGGGACACCGTCCTACGAGCAGTACTTC	CSAIRGGTPSYEQYF
TRBJ2-7	few	TRBD1	TRBV4-1	TGCGCCAGCAGCCAAGATCAGGGACAGGGAAACTACGAGCAGTACTTC	CASSQDQGQGNYEQYF
TRBJ2-7	few	.	TRBV4-3	TGCGCCAGCAGCCAAGATCAGTTTATTCCTCCTATGAACGAGCAGTACTTC	CASSQDQFIPPMNEQYF
TRBJ2-4	.	TRBD2	TRBV27	TGTGCCAGCAGCAGTCGACTAGCGGGGGTATCTGCCAAAAACATTCAGTACTTC	CASSSRLAGVSAKNIQYF
TRBJ2-7	many	.	TRBV9	TGTGCCAGCAGCCTCGGGACCCAGGGCCCTTACGAGCAGTACTTC	CASSLGTQGPYEQYF
TRBJ2-6	few	.	TRBV28	TGTGCCAGCGCCTTATCTGGGGCCAACGTCCTGACTTTC	CASALSGANVLTF